The 30 T cell receptor beta chains below were found in one sample sequenced in a study of early T cells in non-severe SARS-CoV-2 infection. TCRdb reprocessed the 5' RACE reads with MiXCR, giving one entry per CDR3 protein. The data contain just under 90,000 distinct CDR3 sequences, about an eighth of them singletons. The specimen sequenced was whole blood. These receptors were taken from an adult who was a healthcare worker with PCR-confirmed SARS-CoV-2 infection or an uninfected control (not recorded which).

This clonotype came up a few times. The gene calls are TRBV5-1 and TRBJ1-2, with D unresolved. V lost 5 bases and J 7 bases, leaving 15 bases between the germline ends. The CDR3 runs 13 residues. Germline CDR1 and CDR2: SGHRS and YFSETQ. The CDR3 here is CASSSALQSGYTF. CDR3 bases: TGCGCCAGCAGTTCTGCCCTCCAGAGTGGCTACACCTTC. The full variable domain, in which reference TRBV5-1 and TRBJ1-2 provide the parts outside the CDR3, is KAGVTQTPRYLIKTRGQQVTLSCSPISGHRSVSWYQQTPGQGLQFLFEYFSETQRNKGNFPGRFSGRQFSNSRSEMNVSTLELGDSALYLCASSSALQSGYTFGSGTRLTVV.

This chain uses TRBV29-1 with TRBJ2-3, with TRBD2 matching over 7 bases. Germline loops: CDR1 SQVTM, CDR2 ANQGSEA. Trimming cost V 2 bases and J 3 bases; bases outside gene matches: 2. This CDR3 region has 13 residues. The CDR3 DNA reads TGCAGCGTTGAATGGGGAGGGACAGATACGCAGTATTTT. Its translation is CSVEWGGTDTQYF.

The table lists this clonotype with a few counts. The chain recombines TRBV7-9 with TRBJ2-4; 8 nucleotides agree with TRBD1. The J segment lost 6 bases and the V segment lost 5 bases, leaving 3 bases of the junction unmatched. The CDR3 is made up of 13 amino acids. The V gene's germline CDR1 is SEHNR and CDR2 FQNEAQ (reference sequence). The CDR3 DNA follows: TGTGCCAGCAGCCCAGACAGGGGAAACATTCAGTACTTC. Protein sequence: CASSPDRGNIQYF.

This clonotype has only a few counts. The chain recombines TRBV12-3 or TRBV12-4 with TRBJ2-3; D gene ambiguous. This CDR3 contains 13 residues. V lost 4 bases to trimming and J lost 1 base, with 6 bases between them. The CDR3 sequence: CASSSRGTDTQYF. CDR3 DNA: TGTGCCAGCAGTTCCCGGGGCACAGATACGCAGTATTTT.

The chain joins TRBV6-5 to TRBJ1-1; no reliable D call. This CDR3 contains 16 residues. The V gene lost 10 bases and the J gene lost 4 bases, with 25 bases spanning the gap. In germline, CDR1 is MNHEY, CDR2 SVGAGI. Here the CDR3 DNA reads TGTGCCACCAAGGTGAAACCTTCCCGGAGGTCCACTGAAGCTTTCTTT. Its translation is CATKVKPSRRSTEAFF.

The rearrangement joins TRBV20-1 to TRBJ2-1, with 12 bases matching TRBD2. The trim removed 1 base at V and 6 bases at J, leaving 13 bases unmatched. CDR1 and CDR2 from the germline V gene are DFQATT and SNEGSKA (reference sequence). This CDR3 is 18 amino acids long. CDR3 amino acids: CSARAVGLAGGPVNEQFF. The CDR3 nucleotides read TGCAGTGCTAGAGCGGTGGGGCTAGCGGGAGGGCCTGTCAATGAGCAGTTCTTC.

This clonotype has a handful of counts. The rearrangement joins TRBV11-3 to TRBJ2-7; tentatively, D is TRBD1 or TRBD2 (6 bases each). The CDR3 has 15 residues. Between the trimmed V and J ends, which lost 5 bases and 6 bases, there was a span of 20 bases. The germline gives CDR1 SGHNT, CDR2 YENEEA. Written as DNA, the CDR3 is TGTGCCAGCAGCCCCCGGGGGCTCAGAAGCGGCGAGCAGTACTTC. It codes for CASSPRGLRSGEQYF. Together with reference TRBV11-3 and TRBJ2-7, the CDR3 gives the full variable domain: EAGVVQSPRYKIIEKKQPVAFWCNPISGHNTLYWYLQNLGQGPELLIRYENEEAVDDSQLPKDRFSAERLKGVDSTLKIQPAELGDSAVYLCASSPRGLRSGEQYFGPGTRLTVT.

There are many counts of this clonotype. This sequence joins TRBV4-2 and TRBJ2-2, with 10 bases lining up with TRBD1. CDR3 length: 14 residues. The V segment lost 4 bases and the J segment 7 bases; nucleotides outside the gene matches: 3. Germline V gives CDR1 LGHNA, CDR2 YNFKEQ. DNA of the CDR3: TGTGCCAGCAGCCGGACAGGGGGTGGCGGGGAGCTGTTTTTT. Translating gives CASSRTGGGGELFF.

J is TRBJ2-1 and V is TRBV7-6, with a weak D call TRBD2 (7 bases). V lost 5 bases and J lost 6, with 20 bases in between. This CDR3 is built from 16 residues. Germline CDR1 reads SGHVS; CDR2 reads FNYEAQ. In DNA form, the CDR3 reads TGTGCCAGCAGCCAAACTAGGGGGAGGGCCACCAATGAGCAGTTCTTC. This sequence encodes CASSQTRGRATNEQFF.

Notes on this clonotype: A junction end diverges from the germline sequence, so it may reflect a read error. The rearrangement uses TRBV7-9 and TRBJ2-7; the match to TRBD1 covers 8 bases. Germline CDR1 is SEHNR and CDR2 is FQNEAQ (reference sequence). The CDR3 totals 15 residues. This CDR3 reads CVSSPRQGLTYEQHF. The CDR3 region has the DNA TGTGTCAGCAGCCCGCGACAGGGGTTGACCTACGAGCAGCACTTC. The variable domain in full, completed from reference TRBV7-9 and TRBJ2-7, reads DTGVSQNPRHKITKRGQNVTFRCDPISEHNRLYWYRQTLGQGPEFLTYFQNEAQLEKSRLLSDRFSAERPKGSFSTLEIQRTEQGDSAMYLCVSSPRQGLTYEQHFGPGTRLTVT.

The chain employs TRBV20-1 and TRBJ1-2, with unresolved D. The CDR3 contains 13 residues. Between the trimmed V and J ends, which lost 3 bases and 2 bases, there was a span of 10 bases. CDR1 DFQATT and CDR2 SNEGSKA come from the germline V gene (reference sequence). The CDR3 bases are TGCAGTGCTAGTTCCAGCCGCAACTATGGCTACACCTTC. Its protein product is CSASSSRNYGYTF.

There are many counts of this clonotype. The chain combines TRBV2 with TRBJ1-5; D is possibly TRBD1 (6 bases). Germline lookup yields CDR1 SNHLY and CDR2 FYNNEI. V was shortened by 6 bases and J by 3 bases, with 15 bases between the two germline ends. There are 15 residues in the CDR3. Here the CDR3 DNA reads TGTGCCAGCAGAGCTCAGGGGAACGCCAATCAGCCCCAGCATTTT. Translated, it gives CASRAQGNANQPQHF.

The chain couples TRBV2 to TRBJ1-5; D uncertain. Between the trimmed V and J ends, which lost 4 bases and 1 base, there was a span of 2 bases. This CDR3 comprises 12 residues. Germline V gene data show CDR1 as SNHLY and CDR2 as FYNNEI. CDR3 DNA: TGTGCCAGCAGTGTCAGCAATCAGCCCCAGCATTTT. Protein product: CASSVSNQPQHF. The whole variable domain, filled in from reference TRBV2 and TRBJ1-5, reads EPEVTQTPSHQVTQMGQEVILRCVPISNHLYFYWYRQILGQKVEFLVSFYNNEISEKSEIFDDQFSVERPDGSNFTLKIRSTKLEDSAMYFCASSVSNQPQHFGDGTRLSIL.

This rearrangement joins TRBV27 to TRBJ2-6; TRBD1 matches 7 bases. Germline V gene sequence: CDR1 MNHEY, CDR2 SMNVEV (reference sequence). The CDR3 extends over 15 amino acids. With 6 bases clipped from V and 2 bases from J, the junction kept 4 bases outside the gene matches. The DNA of the CDR3 is TGTGCCAGCAGAGACAGGGCTGCTGGGGCCAACGTCCTGACTTTC. It codes for CASRDRAAGANVLTF. Filled out from reference TRBV27 and TRBJ2-6, the complete variable domain reads EAQVTQNPRYLITVTGKKLTVTCSQNMNHEYMSWYRQDPGLGLRQIYYSMNVEVTDKGDVPEGYKVSRKEKRNFPLILESPSPNQTSLYFCASRDRAAGANVLTFGAGSRLTVL.

The chain uses TRBV13 and TRBJ2-4; TRBD1 matches at 11 bases. The CDR3 spans 21 residues. Germline lookup yields CDR1 PRHDT and CDR2 FYEKMQ (reference sequence). The trim removed 0 bases at V and 4 bases at J, leaving 17 bases unmatched. CDR3 nucleotides: TGTGCCAGCAGCTTAGGAGGGACAGGGGGGGGATTCGAGTGGACGAAAAACATTCAGTACTTC. Amino acid sequence: CASSLGGTGGGFEWTKNIQYF.

The chain employs TRBV10-3 and TRBJ1-3, with no clear D. Germline V gene data show CDR1 as ENHRY and CDR2 as SYGVKD. This CDR3 is built from 13 residues. Trimming removed 4 bases at V and 0 bases at J, with 4 bases between. The CDR3 reads CAISGSSGNTIYF. The CDR3 bases are TGTGCCATCAGTGGAAGCTCTGGAAACACCATATATTTT.

This chain uses TRBV29-1 with TRBJ1-1; 10 bases align to TRBD1. This CDR3 contains 12 residues. Germline CDR1 SQVTM, CDR2 ANQGSEA. V shed 5 bases and J 5 bases; nucleotides not matched to a gene: 2. CDR3 protein: CSVPGQGTEAFF. CDR3 DNA: TGCAGCGTTCCGGGACAGGGGACTGAAGCTTTCTTT.

The chain joins TRBV5-6 to TRBJ1-3; perhaps TRBD1 as D (6 bases). CDR1 is SGHDT and CDR2 is YYEEEE in the germline V gene. V was clipped by 5 bases and J by 4 bases, with 25 bases between them. The CDR3 contains 18 residues. The CDR3 protein is CASSRAKGHPLWGNTIYF. CDR3 in DNA: TGTGCCAGCAGTCGGGCGAAGGGACATCCCCTCTGGGGAAACACCATATATTTT.

As concerns this clonotype: This sequence may be a read error, since a much larger clone differs from it by one base. V usage is TRBV28 and J usage is TRBJ2-3, with 7 bases that match TRBD1. From germline, CDR1 is MDHEN and CDR2 SYDVKM. This CDR3 contains 16 residues. DNA for the CDR3: TGTGCCAGCAGTTGGCTCCCGGGACAGAACACAGTTACGCAGTATTTT. It codes for CASSWLPGQNTVTQYF.

Only a few counts were recorded for this clonotype. V and J are TRBV7-6 and TRBJ1-4; D uncertain. The V end was cut by 4 bases, the J end by 8 bases, with 5 bases between. Germline CDR1 and CDR2: SGHVS and FNYEAQ. The CDR3 is made up of 11 amino acids. The CDR3, as DNA: TGTGCCAGCAGCTCGGACGAAAAACTGTTTTTT. This sequence encodes CASSSDEKLFF.

This clonotype was found a few times. This chain links TRBV2 with TRBJ2-7, with D perhaps matching TRBD1 (5 bases). The germline V gene encodes CDR1 SNHLY and CDR2 FYNNEI. This CDR3 has 11 residues. Trimming cost V 7 bases and J 5 bases, with 9 bases left between them. This chain's CDR3 is CASTFRDEQYF. CDR3 coding DNA: TGTGCCAGCACCTTCAGGGACGAGCAGTACTTC.

This clonotype was counted ten times or more. The chain employs TRBV21-1 and TRBJ2-7; TRBD1 reflects the table's D call only, with no check against the DNA. TRBV21-1 represents a pseudogene. This CDR3 has 14 amino acids. CDR3 region: CASSNQGSPGEQYF. Written as DNA, the CDR3 is TGTGCCAGCAGCAATCAGGGTAGCCCAGGCGAGCAGTACTTC.

This clonotype was observed many times. J is TRBJ2-2 and V is TRBV4-2; 10 bases are shared with TRBD2. Germline CDR1 reads LGHNA; CDR2 reads YNFKEQ. The CDR3 has 17 residues. With 1 base clipped from V and 1 base from J, the junction kept 3 bases outside the gene matches. This chain's CDR3 is CASSQALAGGNTGELFF. CDR3 sequence (DNA): TGTGCCAGCAGCCAAGCCTTAGCGGGAGGGAACACCGGGGAGCTGTTTTTT.

This clonotype has more than one count but fewer than ten. The V gene is TRBV27, the J gene TRBJ2-1, with 15 bases identical to TRBD2. The V and J ends lost 5 bases and 2 bases, in that order; junction bases with no gene match: 7. Germline lookup yields CDR1 MNHEY and CDR2 SMNVEV (reference sequence). The CDR3 runs to 18 residues. The CDR3 nucleotides read TGTGCCAGCAGTGCATGGGGACTAGCGGGAGGTGCCTACAATGAGCAGTTCTTC. Protein sequence: CASSAWGLAGGAYNEQFF.

The chain carries TRBV20-1 and TRBJ1-3; 9 bases agree with TRBD1. The V and J ends lost 6 bases and 4 bases, in that order; junction bases with no gene match: 7. The germline CDR1 and CDR2 sequences are DFQATT and SNEGSKA (reference sequence). There are 14 residues in the CDR3. The chain's CDR3 is CSAAPGQGGNTIYF. The CDR3 region has the DNA TGCAGTGCCGCACCCGGACAGGGGGGAAACACCATATATTTT.

The chain uses TRBV5-1 and TRBJ2-7, with D perhaps TRBD1 (5 bases). This CDR3 has 13 amino acids. The V end lost 1 base, the J end lost 7 bases, and 12 bases lay between the germline ends. The V gene's germline CDR1 is SGHRS and CDR2 YFSETQ. The CDR3 DNA reads TGCGCCAGCAGCTTGTCAAGGGGTTGGGAGCAGTACTTC. Residues: CASSLSRGWEQYF.

There are a few counts of this clonotype. The rearrangement links TRBV7-8 to TRBJ1-1, with TRBD1 matching over 9 bases. The junction had 10 bases not matched to a gene; V was cut back by 5 bases and J by 3 bases. The CDR3 sequence is 16 residues long. Per germline, CDR1 SGHVS and CDR2 FQNEAQ. DNA for the CDR3: TGTGCCAGCAGCCCGGGACAGGGAGGCGCGGACACTGAAGCTTTCTTT. It encodes CASSPGQGGADTEAFF.

CDR3 region: CASSLSSTGELFF. In DNA, the CDR3 is TGTGCCAGCAGTTTATCGAGCACCGGGGAGCTGTTTTTT. The V and J genes are TRBV12-3 or TRBV12-4 and TRBJ2-2; D gene ambiguous. The CDR3 is 13 amino acids. Between the trimmed V and J ends, which lost 2 bases and 4 bases, there was a span of 5 bases.

This clonotype was found many times. CDR3: CASSQTARTEAFF. CDR3 DNA sequence: TGTGCCAGCAGCCAAACGGCCCGGACTGAAGCTTTCTTT. This sequence joins TRBV3-1 and TRBJ1-1; no firm D call. Looked up from germline, CDR1 is LGHDT and CDR2 is YNNKEL (reference sequence). CDR3 size: 13 residues. V was shortened by 2 bases and J by 5 bases, with 9 bases between the two germline ends.

The sample holds a few counts of this clonotype. V gene TRBV29-1 combines with J gene TRBJ1-3; D not resolved. Germline lookup yields CDR1 SQVTM and CDR2 ANQGSEA. The V end lost 4 bases, the J end lost 1 base, and 5 bases lay between the germline ends. This CDR3 is built from 12 residues. The CDR3 sequence is CSVALSGNTIYF. The CDR3 DNA reads as TGCAGCGTTGCCCTTTCTGGAAACACCATATATTTT.